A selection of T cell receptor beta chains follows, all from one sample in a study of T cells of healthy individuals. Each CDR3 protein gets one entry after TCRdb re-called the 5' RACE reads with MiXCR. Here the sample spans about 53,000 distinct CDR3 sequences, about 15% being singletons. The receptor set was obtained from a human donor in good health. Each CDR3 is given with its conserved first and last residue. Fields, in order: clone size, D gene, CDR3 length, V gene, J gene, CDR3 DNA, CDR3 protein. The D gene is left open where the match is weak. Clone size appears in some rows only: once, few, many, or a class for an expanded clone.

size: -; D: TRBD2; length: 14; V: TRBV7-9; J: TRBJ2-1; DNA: TGTGCCAGCAGCCGGGGGGTCTCCTACAATGAGCAGTTCTTC; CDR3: CASSRGVSYNEQFF
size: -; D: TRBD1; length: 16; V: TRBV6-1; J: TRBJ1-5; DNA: TGTGCCAGCAGCCCCCGGGACAGAATTCCCAATCAGCCCCAGCATTTT; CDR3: CASSPRDRIPNQPQHF
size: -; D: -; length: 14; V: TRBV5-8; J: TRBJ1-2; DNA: TGTGCCAGCAGCTCCGGGCTGGATAGGGGTGGCTACACCTTC; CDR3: CASSSGLDRGGYTF
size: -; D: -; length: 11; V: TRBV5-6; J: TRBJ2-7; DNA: TGTGCCTGGAGTGTAGGAGACGAGCAGTACTTC; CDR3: CAWSVGDEQYF
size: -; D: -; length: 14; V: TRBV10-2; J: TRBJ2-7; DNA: TGCGCCAGCAGTGAGGTCTTGGGGGCGGGCGAGCAGTACTTC; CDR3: CASSEVLGAGEQYF
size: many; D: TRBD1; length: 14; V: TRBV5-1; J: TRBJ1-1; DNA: TGCGCCAGCAGCTTGGGACAGGGTGTCTCTGAAGCTTTCTTT; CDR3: CASSLGQGVSEAFF
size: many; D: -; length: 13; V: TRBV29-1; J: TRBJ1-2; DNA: TGCAGCGTTGAAGATGGTGGGGTAGCGGGCTACACCTTC; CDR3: CSVEDGGVAGYTF
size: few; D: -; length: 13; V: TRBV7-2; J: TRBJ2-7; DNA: TGTGCCAGCAGCTCCAGGGTTGCCTACGAGCAGTACTTC; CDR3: CASSSRVAYEQYF
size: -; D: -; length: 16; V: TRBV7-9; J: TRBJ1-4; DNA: TGTGCCAGCGGATTCCAGGTCGGGGCGGGTAATGAAAAACTGTTTTTT; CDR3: CASGFQVGAGNEKLFF
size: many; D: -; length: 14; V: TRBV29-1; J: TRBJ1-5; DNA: TGCAGCGCCGCCACGGGGGGATCTAATCAGCCCCAGCATTTT; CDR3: CSAATGGSNQPQHF
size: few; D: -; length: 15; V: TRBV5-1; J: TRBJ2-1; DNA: TGCGCCAGCAAGATAATCAGGGGTCAGGGTGATGAGCAGTTCTTC; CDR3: CASKIIRGQGDEQFF
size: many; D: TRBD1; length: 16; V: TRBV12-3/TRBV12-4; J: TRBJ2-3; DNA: TGTGCCAGCAGCGGACAGGTCCGCAGGCTTAAGGATACGCAGTATTTT; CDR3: CASSGQVRRLKDTQYF
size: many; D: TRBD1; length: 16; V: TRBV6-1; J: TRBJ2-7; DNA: TGTGCCAGCAGTGGGAGATCCGGGACAGGGGGCGACGAGCAGTACTTC; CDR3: CASSGRSGTGGDEQYF
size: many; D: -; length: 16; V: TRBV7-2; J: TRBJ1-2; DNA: TGTGCCAGCAGCTTATGGCAGCTAGGAGGGGGAGGAGGCTACACCTTC; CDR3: CASSLWQLGGGGGYTF
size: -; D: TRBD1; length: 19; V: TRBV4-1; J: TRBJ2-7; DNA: TGCGCCAGCAGCCAAGAATCCCTCTCAATCGGGACAGGCCTCTACGAGCAGTACTTC; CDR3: CASSQESLSIGTGLYEQYF
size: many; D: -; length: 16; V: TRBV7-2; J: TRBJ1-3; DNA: TGTGCCAGCAGCTTACGGCCAGGGACTTCTGGAAACACCATATATTTT; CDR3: CASSLRPGTSGNTIYF
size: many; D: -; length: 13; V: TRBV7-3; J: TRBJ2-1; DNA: TGTGCCAGCAGCAGAACGAGGGAGGACGAGCAGTTCTTC; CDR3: CASSRTREDEQFF
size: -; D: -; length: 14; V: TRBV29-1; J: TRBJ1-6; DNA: TGCAGCGTGTCGGGGGGGTCAACTAATTCACCCCTCCACTTT; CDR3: CSVSGGSTNSPLHF
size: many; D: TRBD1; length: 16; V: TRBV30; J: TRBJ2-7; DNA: TGTGCCTGGAGTTTCACCGGGACAGGGAGGAACTACGAGCAGTACTTC; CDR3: CAWSFTGTGRNYEQYF
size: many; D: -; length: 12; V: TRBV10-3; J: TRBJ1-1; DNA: TGTGCCACTGGGGATATGAACACTGAAGCTTTCTTT; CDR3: CATGDMNTEAFF
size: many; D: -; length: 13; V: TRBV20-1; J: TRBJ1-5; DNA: TGCAGTGCTATAGGGGGAGAATATCAGCCCCAGCATTTT; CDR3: CSAIGGEYQPQHF
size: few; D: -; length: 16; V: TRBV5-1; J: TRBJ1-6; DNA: TGCGCCAGCAGCTTGGATCCCCTGGGCCGTAATTCACCCCTCCACTTT; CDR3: CASSLDPLGRNSPLHF
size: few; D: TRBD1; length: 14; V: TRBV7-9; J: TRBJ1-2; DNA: TGTGCCAGCAGCCCTACAGGGGAAAGCTATGGCTACACCTTC; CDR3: CASSPTGESYGYTF
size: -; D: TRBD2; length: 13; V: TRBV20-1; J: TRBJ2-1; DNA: TGCAGTGCTAGGGATGATCTAGCGGGAGGAAAGTTCTTC; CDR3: CSARDDLAGGKFF
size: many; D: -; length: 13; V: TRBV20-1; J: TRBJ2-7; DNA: TGCAGTGCTCATAAGGTCGGGACCTACGAGCAGTACTTC; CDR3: CSAHKVGTYEQYF
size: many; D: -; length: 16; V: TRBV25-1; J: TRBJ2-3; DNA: TGTGCCAGCAGTGAACGGGGTGTTAGCGTTACAGATACGCAGTATTTT; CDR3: CASSERGVSVTDTQYF
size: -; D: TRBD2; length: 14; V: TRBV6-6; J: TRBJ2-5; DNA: TGTGCCAGCAGTTGGACCGGACTAGAAGAGACCCAGTACTTC; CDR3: CASSWTGLEETQYF
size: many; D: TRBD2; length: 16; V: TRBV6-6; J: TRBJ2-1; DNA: TGTGCCAGCACCCCTAGCGGGGGGTTTTCTATGGATGAGCAGTTCTTC; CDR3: CASTPSGGFSMDEQFF
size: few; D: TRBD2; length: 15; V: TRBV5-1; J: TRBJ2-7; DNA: TGCGCCAGCAGTACGGGACTAGCGGTTAACTACGAGCAGTACTTC; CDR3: CASSTGLAVNYEQYF
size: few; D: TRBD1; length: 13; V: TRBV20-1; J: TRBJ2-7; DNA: TGCAGTGCGCCGGGACAGGGGGCTCTCGAGCAGTACTTC; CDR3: CSAPGQGALEQYF
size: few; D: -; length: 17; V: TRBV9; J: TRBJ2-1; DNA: TGTGCCAGCAGCGTAGCAGGAGCGGAGAACCCCTACAATGAGCAGTTCTTC; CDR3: CASSVAGAENPYNEQFF
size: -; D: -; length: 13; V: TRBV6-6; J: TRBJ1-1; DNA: TGTGCCAGCAGTCGTCTCCCGAACACTGAAGCTTTCTTT; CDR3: CASSRLPNTEAFF
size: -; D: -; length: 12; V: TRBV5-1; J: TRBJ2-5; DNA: TGCGCCAGCAGCTTTAATGAGGAGACCCAGTACTTC; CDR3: CASSFNEETQYF
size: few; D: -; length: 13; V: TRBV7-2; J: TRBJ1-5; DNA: TGTGCCAGCAGCTCCACCGATTTCGGGCCCCAGCATTTT; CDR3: CASSSTDFGPQHF
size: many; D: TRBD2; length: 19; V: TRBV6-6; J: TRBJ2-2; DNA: TGTGCCAGCAGTTACCGGCAGGGAGCTAGCGGGAGCAACACCGGGGAGCTGTTTTTT; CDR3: CASSYRQGASGSNTGELFF
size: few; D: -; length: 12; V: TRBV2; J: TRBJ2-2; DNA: TGTGCCAGCAGGAGGTCCACCGGGGAGCTGTTTTTT; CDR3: CASRRSTGELFF
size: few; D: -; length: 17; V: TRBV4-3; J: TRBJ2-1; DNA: TGCGCCAGCAGCCAAGACCCTCCTCCAGAGGGTTACAATGAGCAGTTCTTC; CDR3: CASSQDPPPEGYNEQFF
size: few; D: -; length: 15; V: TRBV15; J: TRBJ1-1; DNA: TGTGCCACCAGCAGTGATGCAGGGAGGAACACTGAAGCTTTCTTT; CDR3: CATSSDAGRNTEAFF
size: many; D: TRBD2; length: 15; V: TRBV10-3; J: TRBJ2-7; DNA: TGTGCCATCAGTGAGTCGGCGGGAGCTTCCTACGAGCAGTACTTC; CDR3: CAISESAGASYEQYF
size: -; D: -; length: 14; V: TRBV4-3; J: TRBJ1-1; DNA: TGCGCCAGCAGCCAAGAAGTCAGCTACACTGAAGCTTTCTTT; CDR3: CASSQEVSYTEAFF
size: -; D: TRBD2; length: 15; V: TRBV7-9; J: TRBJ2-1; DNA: TGTGCCAGCAGCCAAGGTAGCGGGAGCCCCCTTGGTCGGTTCTTC; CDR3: CASSQGSGSPLGRFF
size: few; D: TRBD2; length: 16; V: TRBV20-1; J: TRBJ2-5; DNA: TGCAGTGCTAGAGACGTCAGCGGGGGGGCCTGGGAGACCCAGTACTTC; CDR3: CSARDVSGGAWETQYF
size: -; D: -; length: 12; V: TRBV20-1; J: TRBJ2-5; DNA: TGCAGTGCTCTCCAGGGAATAGAGACCCAGTACTTC; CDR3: CSALQGIETQYF
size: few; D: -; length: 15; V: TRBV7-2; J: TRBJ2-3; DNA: TGTGCCAGCAGCTTAATGACACTGAGCACAGATACGCAGTATTTT; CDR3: CASSLMTLSTDTQYF
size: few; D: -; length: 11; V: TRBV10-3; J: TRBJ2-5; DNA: TGTGCCATCAGTGATCGAGAGACCCAGTACTTC; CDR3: CAISDRETQYF
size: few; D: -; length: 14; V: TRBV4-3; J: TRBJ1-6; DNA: TGCGCCAGCAGCCAAGTGGGGGGGCACTCACCCCTCCACTTT; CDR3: CASSQVGGHSPLHF
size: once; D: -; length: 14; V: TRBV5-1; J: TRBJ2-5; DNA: TGCGCCAGCCGGCCGGGCCCCGGGGAAGAGACCCAGTACTTC; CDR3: CASRPGPGEETQYF
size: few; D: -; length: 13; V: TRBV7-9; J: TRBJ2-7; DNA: TGTGCCAGCAGCCCCCCCGGGGCCAACGAGCAGTACTTC; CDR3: CASSPPGANEQYF
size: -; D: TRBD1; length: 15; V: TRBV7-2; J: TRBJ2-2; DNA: TGTGCCAGCCACCGAGGGGGCAAGAACACCGGGGAGCTGTTTTTT; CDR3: CASHRGGKNTGELFF
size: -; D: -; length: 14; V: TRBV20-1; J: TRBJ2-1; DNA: TGCAGTGCTCTGGCCAGGGGTCCCTACAATGAGCAGTTCTTC; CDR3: CSALARGPYNEQFF
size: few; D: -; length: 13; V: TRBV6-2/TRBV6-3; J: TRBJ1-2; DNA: TGTGCCAGCAACCTGGGACGTGCTTATGGCTACACCTTC; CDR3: CASNLGRAYGYTF